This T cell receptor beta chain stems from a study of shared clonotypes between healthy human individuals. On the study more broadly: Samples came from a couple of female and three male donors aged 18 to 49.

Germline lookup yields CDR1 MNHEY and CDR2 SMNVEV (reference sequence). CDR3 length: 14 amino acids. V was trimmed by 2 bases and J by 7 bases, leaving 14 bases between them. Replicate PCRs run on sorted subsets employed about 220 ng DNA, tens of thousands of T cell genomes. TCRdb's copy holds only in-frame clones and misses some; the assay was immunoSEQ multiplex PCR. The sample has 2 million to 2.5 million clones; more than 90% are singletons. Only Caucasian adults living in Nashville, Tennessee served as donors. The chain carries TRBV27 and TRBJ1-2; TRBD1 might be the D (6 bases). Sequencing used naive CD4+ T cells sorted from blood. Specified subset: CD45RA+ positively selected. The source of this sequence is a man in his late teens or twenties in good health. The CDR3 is CASSLRQDIGGYTF. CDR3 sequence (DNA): TGTGCCAGCAGTTTACGACAGGATATCGGTGGCTACACCTTC.